This T cell receptor beta chain originates from a study of beta chain features in type 1 diabetes. Overall study: Sorted cells, 90 million to 120 million in number, were examined across all samples.

Overall study findings and caveats: All four CD4+ subsets of Type 1 diabetes patients contained TCRB CDR3s that were moderately but significantly shorter.

All of the isolated RNA was reverse transcribed, so expressed TCRB transcripts were sequenced. The protocol was immunoSEQ multiplex PCR, while the TCRdb copy is restricted to in-frame clones and leaves out a portion. Of around 300,000 clones listed, approximately 15% are singletons. Concerning this clone itself: As yet, its antigen is unknown.

The sample comprised naive CD4+ T cells from blood. The TCR sequence derives from a man aged 18-30 years with type 1 diabetes.

CDR3 DNA sequence: TGTGCCAGCAGTTTAGTTGGGGGAGGGACAGAGACCCAGTACTTC. It specifies CASSLVGGGTETQYF. V is TRBV28 and J is TRBJ2-5; 7 bases align to TRBD2. The junction had 7 bases not matched to a gene; V was cut back by 2 bases and J by 4 bases. Germline V gene data show CDR1 as MDHEN and CDR2 as SYDVKM. The CDR3 consists of 15 residues. Supplemented by reference TRBV28 and TRBJ2-5, the full variable domain reads DVKVTQSSRYLVKRTGEKVFLECVQDMDHENMFWYRQDPGLGLRLIYFSYDVKMKEKGDIPEGYSVSREKKERFSLILESASTNQTSMYLCASSLVGGGTETQYFGPGTRLLVL.